This T cell receptor beta chain was retrieved from a study of OX40 agonist ivuxolimab in advanced cancers. Study-level information: Patients with prior anti-PD-1, anti-PD-L1 or anti-CTLA-4 therapy were eligible; less than 50% had some.

The table came from immunoSEQ multiplex PCR; TCRdb's copy has only in-frame clones and leaves some out. The sample has roughly 63,000 clones, around 86% seen once. Germline CDR1 MGHRA, CDR2 YSYEKL. This CDR3 contains 21 residues. Losses at the gene ends were 1 base for V and 1 base for J; bases not matched to a gene: 11. The source of this sequence is an adult with an advanced solid tumor such as melanoma, head and neck, liver or kidney cancer. The chain recombines TRBV4-1 with TRBJ2-3; 16 nucleotides match TRBD2. Sequencing was performed on CD4+ or CD8+ T cells sorted from blood, taken in a trial of the OX40 agonist ivuxolimab. CDR3 residues: CASSQVSGLAGGPGGTDTQYF. In DNA, the CDR3 is TGCGCCAGCAGCCAAGTTTCGGGACTAGCGGGGGGGCCAGGGGGCACAGATACGCAGTATTTT.